This T cell receptor beta chain was documented in a study of radiotherapy plus CTLA-4 blockade in lung cancer. Study-level results: Reported findings show early blood T cell clone dynamics, with interferon-beta, best predicted response.

The assay was immunoSEQ multiplex PCR, and TCRdb's table has in-frame clones only and misses some. The table has roughly 75,000 clones, more than 60% seen once. Comment on this clone: Antigen unknown.

CDR1 and CDR2 (germline): GTSNPN, SVGIG (reference sequence). Trimming removed 2 bases from V and 4 bases from J; junction bases left unmatched: 4. The CDR3 extends over 14 amino acids. V is TRBV30 and J is TRBJ1-5, with TRBD1 matching 8 bases. This TCR came from a human donor with non-small cell lung cancer whose response to radiotherapy plus ipilimumab could not be evaluated. Some clones in this sample may be carry-over from other donors' samples. This sample comprised peripheral blood, obtained from a patient treated with radiotherapy plus ipilimumab. The CDR3 DNA follows: TGTGCCTGGAGTCTTGGACAGGGAAATCAGCCCCAGCATTTT. Translation gives CAWSLGQGNQPQHF. The whole variable domain, remainder taken from reference TRBV30 and TRBJ1-5, is SQTIHQWPATLVQPVGSPLSLECTVEGTSNPNLYWYRQAAGRGLQLLFYSVGIGQISSEVPQNLSASRPQDRQFILSSKKLLLSDSGFYLCAWSLGQGNQPQHFGDGTRLSIL.